This is a list of T cell receptor beta chains from one sample in a study of vaccination and CD4 T cells after COVID-19. Antigens of these TCRs are unknown. TCRdb reprocessed the PCR reads via MiXCR and lists one record per CDR3 protein. This sample yields around 10,000 distinct CDR3 sequences, of which about three quarters are seen a single time; about a tenth belongs to the top ten. The sequencing input was CD4+ T cells from blood, cultured in vitro. The receptors here all came from a human donor who had recovered from COVID-19. Both conserved end residues are part of each CDR3. The D gene is left open where the match is weak. Rows may omit the clone size; those that give it use once, few, many or a size class.

J gene	clone size	V gene	CDR3 length	D gene	CDR3 DNA	CDR3 protein
TRBJ1-6	-	TRBV7-2	13	TRBD1	TGTGCCAGCAGCCCCGGGACAGACTCACCCCTCCACTTT	CASSPGTDSPLHF
TRBJ2-5	few	TRBV29-1	12	-	TGCAGCGTTGATAGTGACAAAGAGACCCAGTACTTC	CSVDSDKETQYF
TRBJ1-2	-	TRBV6-1	16	TRBD1	TGTGCCAGCAGAGGGGACAGGGGGGGAGCATTCTATGGCTACACCTTC	CASRGDRGGAFYGYTF
TRBJ1-6	few	TRBV7-8	15	TRBD1	TGTGCCAGCAGCACAGGGGGGAACTATAATTCACCCCTCCACTTT	CASSTGGNYNSPLHF
TRBJ1-2	-	TRBV12-3/TRBV12-4	14	-	TGTGCCGTACGGAAGAATAGGGGTAACTATGGCTACACCTTC	CAVRKNRGNYGYTF
TRBJ2-3	-	TRBV6-2/TRBV6-3	17	TRBD1	TGTGCCAGCAGTTACATCAAGACAGGGTTAAGGACAGATACGCAGTATTTT	CASSYIKTGLRTDTQYF
TRBJ2-2	-	TRBV7-3	14	-	TGTGCCAGCAGCCTCGACAGCGCAACCGGGGAGCTGTTTTTT	CASSLDSATGELFF
TRBJ2-2	-	TRBV5-1	17	-	TGCGCCAGCAGCTTGGCTATGAGTTTGGCGAACACCGGGGAGCTGTTTTTT	CASSLAMSLANTGELFF
TRBJ1-5	-	TRBV20-1	14	-	TGCAGTGCTATCTTCCGAGGGAGCAATCAGCCCCAGCATTTT	CSAIFRGSNQPQHF
TRBJ2-2	few	TRBV6-1	16	-	TGTGCCAGCAGTGGGTCTAGGTTCGCGAACACCGGGGAGCTGTTTTTT	CASSGSRFANTGELFF
TRBJ2-5	few	TRBV12-3/TRBV12-4	14	-	TGTGCCAGCAGTTTTGGTCGCTTACAAGAGACCCAGTACTTC	CASSFGRLQETQYF
TRBJ1-3	-	TRBV6-5	13	-	TGTGCCAGCAGTTCCAGCTCTGGAAACACCATATATTTT	CASSSSSGNTIYF
TRBJ2-4	-	TRBV5-1	20	TRBD1	TGCGCCAGCCATTACCTCAACAGGGGCCCCCGCGCTCTAGCCAAAAACATTCAGTACTTC	CASHYLNRGPRALAKNIQYF
TRBJ1-1	-	TRBV20-1	14	-	TGCAGTGCTAGATTAAGGGGGTTGAACACTGAAGCTTTCTTT	CSARLRGLNTEAFF
TRBJ2-7	-	TRBV19	15	-	TGTGCCAGTAGACCTATAGACGGTCGGGGTGACGAGCAGTACTTC	CASRPIDGRGDEQYF
TRBJ2-2	-	TRBV6-1	17	TRBD2	TGTGCCAGCAGCCCGGGACTAGCGGGGGGCACAGCCGGGGAGCTGTTTTTT	CASSPGLAGGTAGELFF
TRBJ2-2	-	TRBV7-2	19	TRBD2	TGTGCCAGCAGCATACCGGGACTAGCGGGGGTCATTGGTACCGGGGAGCTGTTTTTT	CASSIPGLAGVIGTGELFF
TRBJ1-3	-	TRBV30	15	-	TGTGCCTGGAGTGTACAAGGTCCACGCCGAAACACCATATATTTT	CAWSVQGPRRNTIYF
TRBJ2-7	-	TRBV6-2/TRBV6-3	12	-	TGTGCCAGCAGTCAACGGGGGTCCGAGCAGTACTTC	CASSQRGSEQYF
TRBJ1-2	-	TRBV28	13	TRBD1	TGTGCCAGCAGTCCGGGACAGTTCTATGGCTACACCTTC	CASSPGQFYGYTF
TRBJ1-5	-	TRBV12-3/TRBV12-4	15	-	TGTGCCAGCAGTTTTCGCCAGAAGGGCGGTCAGCCCCAGCATTTT	CASSFRQKGGQPQHF
TRBJ1-5	few	TRBV7-8	13	-	TGTGCCAGCAGCTTAGGGGGGTTTAAGCCCCAGCATTTT	CASSLGGFKPQHF
TRBJ2-5	-	TRBV2	15	TRBD2	TGTGCCAGCAAACCGCCTAGCGGGGGAGGAAAGACCCAGTACTTC	CASKPPSGGGKTQYF
TRBJ2-2	-	TRBV6-5	18	-	TGTGCCAGCAGTTACTCGCGGGTCGGAAGGGGGAACACCGGGGAGCTGTTTTTT	CASSYSRVGRGNTGELFF
TRBJ2-5	few	TRBV6-2/TRBV6-3	15	-	TGTGCCAGCAGTTATCTTGACAGAGACCAAGAGACCCAGTACTTC	CASSYLDRDQETQYF
TRBJ1-1	-	TRBV29-1	13	-	TGCAGCGTTGGGTCAGGAATGAACACTGAAGCTTTCTTT	CSVGSGMNTEAFF
TRBJ1-5	-	TRBV6-5	15	-	TGTGCCAGCAGTTATTTGGCCTTTTGGAATCAGCCCCAGCATTTT	CASSYLAFWNQPQHF